Ten or more counts support the clone carrying this T cell receptor (beta chain). Its antigen is unknown. Molecular barcoded adaptors covering alpha/delta and beta/gamma chains were used on approximately 400 ng RNA. TCRdb recomputed calls from the reads with MiXCR, one row per CDR3 protein. Here the sample spans approximately 65,000 distinct CDR3 sequences, roughly 13% being singletons. The data originate from a study of read filtering for tumor transcriptome and immune sequencing. Study context: Among patients, approximately 17 were male and some 15 female, aged roughly 45 to 80 (mean about 66). Study-wide points: Without single-read clonotypes, shared clonotype proportions correlated more between IR-seq and RNA-seq. This fraction held mixed bone marrow immune cells after CD138-negative sorting.

Trimming pared 6 bases from V and 1 base from J, leaving 9 bases between. This CDR3 has 13 amino acids. Per the germline V gene, CDR1 is SNHLY and CDR2 is FYNNEI. This receptor was identified in a donor at least 40 years old with multiple myeloma. Sequencing was performed on a population of CD138-negative cells sorted from bone marrow. J is TRBJ1-1 and V is TRBV2, with no clear D. CDR3 amino acids: CASRERENTEAFF. In DNA, the CDR3 is TGTGCCAGCAGGGAAAGGGAGAACACTGAAGCTTTCTTT.